This T cell receptor (beta chain) was profiled in a study of T-cell reconstitution after alpha-beta-depleted transplantation in children. With regard to this clonotype: The germline gene is not matched at one end of the junction; a read error may be the cause.

Unique molecular identifiers tagged the TCRbeta library. TCRdb called the PCR reads again in MiXCR, with one record for every CDR3 protein. The sample consists of fewer than 550,000 distinct CDR3 sequences, about 11% of them appearing once. The CDR3 loop spans 14 amino acids. Germline loops: CDR1 MNHEY, CDR2 SVGAGI. The chain has TRBV6-5 and TRBJ2-5; D gene ambiguous. The sample in question was PBMCs from the stem cell graft donor, obtained from the stem cell graft. The sequence was obtained from a human donor who donated a stem cell graft to a child with acute myeloid leukemia. The CDR3 bases are TGTGCCAGCAGTTACTCCCAGGCCCAAAAGACCCAGTACTTC. This encodes CASSYSQAQKTQYF.